A selection of T cell receptor beta chains follows, all from one sample in a study of neurological immune-mediated disorders. MiXCR was run by TCRdb on the 5' RACE reads, yielding one entry per CDR3 protein. The data show about 60,000 distinct CDR3 sequences, around 3.8% seen once. The material sequenced was PBMCs. The source of these receptors is a woman aged 45-60 years with multiple sclerosis. Each CDR3 is given with its conserved first and last residue. Each record gives: J gene, V gene, D gene, clone size, CDR3 DNA, CDR3 protein. A D gene is named only where the DNA matches it firmly. Some rows mark clone size as missing; the rest say once, few, many or name a class of expanded clone.

j_gene: TRBJ2-7; v_gene: TRBV7-9; d_gene: NA; abundance: many; CDR3nt: TGTGCCAGCAGCTCCGCCAGCCACGAGCAGTACTTC; CDR3aa: CASSSASHEQYF
j_gene: TRBJ1-4; v_gene: TRBV27; d_gene: NA; abundance: many; CDR3nt: TGTGCCAGCAGTTTGGGAGGCGAAAAACTGTTTTTT; CDR3aa: CASSLGGEKLFF
j_gene: TRBJ1-3; v_gene: TRBV28; d_gene: NA; abundance: NA; CDR3nt: TGTGCCAGCGGGCAGACTAACGGAAAAACCATATATTTT; CDR3aa: CASGQTNGKTIYF
j_gene: TRBJ1-5; v_gene: TRBV7-2; d_gene: NA; abundance: NA; CDR3nt: TGTGCCAGCAGCTTAGGGCAGGGAGGCGTTCAGCCCCAGAATTTT; CDR3aa: CASSLGQGGVQPQNF
j_gene: TRBJ2-3; v_gene: TRBV7-2; d_gene: TRBD2; abundance: many; CDR3nt: TGTGCCAGCAGCTCGGGGCTAGCGGTGGGCCGGGATACGCAGTATTTT; CDR3aa: CASSSGLAVGRDTQYF
j_gene: TRBJ2-1; v_gene: TRBV5-1; d_gene: NA; abundance: many; CDR3nt: TGCGCCAGCAGCTTGGCCCAGGGCAATGAGCAGTTCTTC; CDR3aa: CASSLAQGNEQFF
j_gene: TRBJ2-7; v_gene: TRBV7-9; d_gene: NA; abundance: many; CDR3nt: TGTGCCAGCAGCCAGATGCCGGGCCGGAGCTCCGAGCAGTACTTC; CDR3aa: CASSQMPGRSSEQYF
j_gene: TRBJ2-7; v_gene: TRBV7-6; d_gene: TRBD2; abundance: few; CDR3nt: TGTGCCAGCAGCTCAGCGGGGGATTTGCCCCCCTGGCAGCAGTACTTC; CDR3aa: CASSSAGDLPPWQQYF
j_gene: TRBJ1-2; v_gene: TRBV5-6; d_gene: NA; abundance: many; CDR3nt: TGTGCCAGCAGCTTGGCCGGGAGGAACTATGGCTACACCTTC; CDR3aa: CASSLAGRNYGYTF
j_gene: TRBJ2-1; v_gene: TRBV5-1; d_gene: NA; abundance: many; CDR3nt: TGCGCCAGCAGCTTGGGGGGACTGGGGAGCTCCTACAATGAGCAGTTCTTC; CDR3aa: CASSLGGLGSSYNEQFF
j_gene: TRBJ1-1; v_gene: TRBV4-3; d_gene: TRBD1; abundance: many; CDR3nt: TGCGCCAGCAGCCAAGATGAAAGGGGGCGAGGTGAAGCTTTCTTT; CDR3aa: CASSQDERGRGEAFF
j_gene: TRBJ1-5; v_gene: TRBV5-6; d_gene: NA; abundance: many; CDR3nt: TGTGCCAGCAGTCCACATCCCAATAGCAATCAGCCCCAGCATTTT; CDR3aa: CASSPHPNSNQPQHF
j_gene: TRBJ2-4; v_gene: TRBV6-2/TRBV6-3; d_gene: NA; abundance: many; CDR3nt: TGTGCCAGCAGCATATTCCGGGACGGTGATCAGTACTTC; CDR3aa: CASSIFRDGDQYF
j_gene: TRBJ2-1; v_gene: TRBV20-1; d_gene: TRBD2; abundance: many; CDR3nt: TGCAGTGCTCCTGAGACTAGCGGGAAGCTCAATGAGCAGTTCTTC; CDR3aa: CSAPETSGKLNEQFF
j_gene: TRBJ2-1; v_gene: TRBV4-2; d_gene: NA; abundance: many; CDR3nt: TGTGCCAGCAGCGTAAGTAGGTCCAACGGTGAGCAGTTCTTC; CDR3aa: CASSVSRSNGEQFF
j_gene: TRBJ2-2; v_gene: TRBV7-2; d_gene: TRBD1; abundance: many; CDR3nt: TGTGCCAGCAGCTCGGAACCGACAGGGTCGGCGGGCACCGGGGAGCTGTTTTTT; CDR3aa: CASSSEPTGSAGTGELFF
j_gene: TRBJ1-2; v_gene: TRBV20-1; d_gene: TRBD1; abundance: many; CDR3nt: TGCAGTGCTTCGTTCGGGACAGGAAGTGGCTACACCTTC; CDR3aa: CSASFGTGSGYTF
j_gene: TRBJ2-5; v_gene: TRBV20-1; d_gene: TRBD2; abundance: many; CDR3nt: TGCAGTGCTAGACCTTTAGCGGGCTTGACCGAAGAGACCCAGTACTTC; CDR3aa: CSARPLAGLTEETQYF
j_gene: TRBJ1-3; v_gene: TRBV12-3/TRBV12-4; d_gene: NA; abundance: many; CDR3nt: TGTGCCAGCACTCGGAACTCTGGAAACACCATATATTTT; CDR3aa: CASTRNSGNTIYF
j_gene: TRBJ2-3; v_gene: TRBV20-1; d_gene: TRBD1; abundance: many; CDR3nt: TGCAGTGCTAGCCGGGACAGTAGGCAAGATACGCAGTATTTT; CDR3aa: CSASRDSRQDTQYF
j_gene: TRBJ1-5; v_gene: TRBV7-8; d_gene: NA; abundance: many; CDR3nt: TGTGCCAGCAGCTTAACACGAGGGGGCAATCAGCCCCAGCATTTT; CDR3aa: CASSLTRGGNQPQHF
j_gene: TRBJ2-7; v_gene: TRBV5-1; d_gene: NA; abundance: many; CDR3nt: TGCGCCAGCAGCCGCGAAGGGCCTAGGCGCTACGAGCAGTACTTC; CDR3aa: CASSREGPRRYEQYF
j_gene: TRBJ1-1; v_gene: TRBV6-5; d_gene: NA; abundance: many; CDR3nt: TGTGCCAGCAGTTATGGGAAGGGCCACACTGAAGCTTTCTTT; CDR3aa: CASSYGKGHTEAFF
j_gene: TRBJ2-1; v_gene: TRBV6-4; d_gene: NA; abundance: few; CDR3nt: TGTGCCAGTAGCGCCGGCAGTGAGCAGTTCTTC; CDR3aa: CASSAGSEQFF
j_gene: TRBJ2-3; v_gene: TRBV6-2/TRBV6-3; d_gene: TRBD1; abundance: many; CDR3nt: TGTGCCAGCAGTCTTCAGGGGGCGAGGACAGATACGCAGTATTTT; CDR3aa: CASSLQGARTDTQYF
j_gene: TRBJ2-7; v_gene: TRBV30; d_gene: NA; abundance: NA; CDR3nt: TGTGCCTGGTCCGCATTGGCAGACGGATACGAGCAGTACTTC; CDR3aa: CAWSALADGYEQYF
j_gene: TRBJ2-1; v_gene: TRBV7-2; d_gene: NA; abundance: many; CDR3nt: TGTGCCAGCAGCGGCGGGGGCGGGAGCAGGGATGAGCAGTTCTTC; CDR3aa: CASSGGGGSRDEQFF
j_gene: TRBJ2-1; v_gene: TRBV29-1; d_gene: NA; abundance: many; CDR3nt: TGCAGCGTTGATAGTTTATACAATGAGCAGTTCTTC; CDR3aa: CSVDSLYNEQFF
j_gene: TRBJ1-1; v_gene: TRBV5-1; d_gene: NA; abundance: medium-sized; CDR3nt: TGCGCCAGCAGCTTGTTGCCGGGGGTCGACACTGAAGCTTTCTTT; CDR3aa: CASSLLPGVDTEAFF
j_gene: TRBJ2-1; v_gene: TRBV9; d_gene: TRBD2; abundance: NA; CDR3nt: TGTGCCAGCAGCGCACGGACTAGAGGGAACGGTGAGCAGTTCTTC; CDR3aa: CASSARTRGNGEQFF
j_gene: TRBJ2-1; v_gene: TRBV24-1; d_gene: TRBD2; abundance: many; CDR3nt: TGTGCCACCAGTGATCCTCTAGCGGGAGGTCAGTATGAGCAGTTCTTC; CDR3aa: CATSDPLAGGQYEQFF
j_gene: TRBJ2-4; v_gene: TRBV7-6; d_gene: NA; abundance: once; CDR3nt: TGTGCCAGCAGCTTACCCGCCCGGGGTGGCATTCAGTACTTC; CDR3aa: CASSLPARGGIQYF
j_gene: TRBJ1-1; v_gene: TRBV5-1; d_gene: NA; abundance: many; CDR3nt: TGCGCCAGCAGCTTGAGGGAGGGGCGCGGTACTGAAGCTTTCTTT; CDR3aa: CASSLREGRGTEAFF
j_gene: TRBJ1-5; v_gene: TRBV19; d_gene: NA; abundance: many; CDR3nt: TGTGCCAGTGGGGGTCAGCCCCAGCATTTT; CDR3aa: CASGGQPQHF
j_gene: TRBJ1-4; v_gene: TRBV7-9; d_gene: NA; abundance: many; CDR3nt: TGTGCCAGCAGCTTAGGGAGGGTCGCAACTAATGAAAAACTGTTTTTT; CDR3aa: CASSLGRVATNEKLFF
j_gene: TRBJ1-5; v_gene: TRBV7-2; d_gene: NA; abundance: many; CDR3nt: TGTGCCAGCAGCTTATATGGGGACTCCAATCAGCCCCAGCATTTT; CDR3aa: CASSLYGDSNQPQHF
j_gene: TRBJ2-2; v_gene: TRBV19; d_gene: NA; abundance: few; CDR3nt: TGTGCCAGTAGTTCCCTACTTACCGGGGAGCTGTTTTTT; CDR3aa: CASSSLLTGELFF
j_gene: TRBJ2-1; v_gene: TRBV5-1; d_gene: NA; abundance: many; CDR3nt: TGCGCCAGCAGAGCAGGAGCCAGTGAGAATGAGCAGTTCTTC; CDR3aa: CASRAGASENEQFF
j_gene: TRBJ2-7; v_gene: TRBV7-2; d_gene: NA; abundance: many; CDR3nt: TGTGCCAGCAGCTTAGATGGAGGGGGCTCCTACGAGCAGTACTTC; CDR3aa: CASSLDGGGSYEQYF
j_gene: TRBJ2-3; v_gene: TRBV4-2; d_gene: NA; abundance: many; CDR3nt: TGTGCCAGCAGCCAAGGGAGGGATGCACGACAGTATTTT; CDR3aa: CASSQGRDARQYF
j_gene: TRBJ2-7; v_gene: TRBV7-2; d_gene: TRBD2; abundance: many; CDR3nt: TGTGCCAGCAGCTTTGATGGGAGGGCCGGTGAGCAGTACTTC; CDR3aa: CASSFDGRAGEQYF
j_gene: TRBJ1-1; v_gene: TRBV12-5; d_gene: NA; abundance: many; CDR3nt: TGTGCTAGTGGTTTATCCTGGAGGAACACTGAAGCTTTCTTT; CDR3aa: CASGLSWRNTEAFF
j_gene: TRBJ2-3; v_gene: TRBV3-1; d_gene: NA; abundance: many; CDR3nt: TGTGCCAGCAGCCAAGATCCCGATACGCAGTATTTT; CDR3aa: CASSQDPDTQYF
j_gene: TRBJ1-1; v_gene: TRBV7-2; d_gene: NA; abundance: many; CDR3nt: TGTGCCAGCAGTTCAGGGAGGATTGGGGCTTTCTTT; CDR3aa: CASSSGRIGAFF
j_gene: TRBJ2-1; v_gene: TRBV7-8; d_gene: NA; abundance: many; CDR3nt: TGTGCCAGCAGCCCTCTGCGAAACTACAATGAGCAGTTCTTC; CDR3aa: CASSPLRNYNEQFF
j_gene: TRBJ1-1; v_gene: TRBV29-1; d_gene: NA; abundance: medium-sized; CDR3nt: TGCAGCGTTAGCAGGGCGGAGGACACTGAAGCTTTCTTT; CDR3aa: CSVSRAEDTEAFF
j_gene: TRBJ2-2; v_gene: TRBV6-6; d_gene: NA; abundance: many; CDR3nt: TGTGCCAGCAGTTACTTTACTAGCCTGAACACCGGGGAGCTGTTTTTT; CDR3aa: CASSYFTSLNTGELFF
j_gene: TRBJ1-1; v_gene: TRBV20-1; d_gene: NA; abundance: many; CDR3nt: TGCAGTGCCAGACGGGGGTCGCGGGTTATGAACACTGAAGCTTTCTTT; CDR3aa: CSARRGSRVMNTEAFF
j_gene: TRBJ2-7; v_gene: TRBV27; d_gene: NA; abundance: many; CDR3nt: TGTGCCAGCAGTTTAAAAGGGACGGAGCAGTACTTC; CDR3aa: CASSLKGTEQYF
j_gene: TRBJ1-4; v_gene: TRBV5-1; d_gene: NA; abundance: many; CDR3nt: TGCGCCAGCAGCTTAGAGGGGCTCGATGAAAAACTGTTTTTT; CDR3aa: CASSLEGLDEKLFF
j_gene: TRBJ1-6; v_gene: TRBV24-1; d_gene: NA; abundance: many; CDR3nt: TGTGCCACCAGTGAAAACAGGAATTCACCCCTCCACTTT; CDR3aa: CATSENRNSPLHF